Here is one T cell receptor beta chain with its context. These data come from a study of cytomegalovirus exposure and HLA in healthy donors. The PCR made use of 60 Vbeta and 13 Jbeta primers. The assay was immunoSEQ multiplex PCR, and TCRdb's table has in-frame clones only and misses some. The sample includes 60,000 to 85,000 clones. Germline CDR1 is MNHNY and CDR2 is SVGAGI (reference sequence). V was shortened by 0 bases and J by 0 bases, with 5 bases between the two germline ends. The CDR3 is 15 amino acids. The chain has TRBV6-6 and TRBJ1-4; TRBD1 might be the D (5 bases). The sample consisted of PBMCs. The sequence was collected from a man aged 50-60 years in good health and CMV-seropositive. The CDR3 DNA sequence: TGTGCCAGCAGTTACTCGACAGCAACTAATGAAAAACTGTTTTTT. Amino acids: CASSYSTATNEKLFF.